Listed here are 16 T cell receptor beta chains from one sample, sequenced in a study of blood T cell repertoires in COVID-19. Here immunoSEQ multiplex PCR was the method, and the copy in TCRdb shows in-frame clones only, minus some. The data show roughly 260,000 clones, about 90% seen once. Sequenced sample: peripheral blood. The receptors originated from a woman aged 25-40 years with COVID-19, enrolled during active disease.

This sequence joins TRBV13 and TRBJ2-1, with D possibly TRBD2 on 6 matching bases. This CDR3 is 18 amino acids long. Germline values: CDR1 PRHDT, CDR2 FYEKMQ (reference sequence). Trimming removed 5 bases at V and 7 bases at J, with 27 bases between. The CDR3 DNA is TGTGCCAGCAGCGCCGTCACTAGCAGGAAACGAAAAGCAAATGAGCAGTTCTTC. It specifies CASSAVTSRKRKANEQFF.

The chain has TRBV18 and TRBJ2-1; a weak D match, TRBD2 (5 bases). This CDR3 spans 15 amino acids. Trimming stripped 2 bases from V and 0 bases from J, with 8 bases between. Germline V lookup: CDR1 KGHSH, CDR2 LQKENI. CDR3 nucleotides: TGTGCCAGCTCACCAGGACTGGTCTCCTACAATGAGCAGTTCTTC. This sequence encodes CASSPGLVSYNEQFF. The variable domain in full, completed from reference TRBV18 and TRBJ2-1, reads NAGVMQNPRHLVRRRGQEARLRCSPMKGHSHVYWYRQLPEEGLKFMVYLQKENIIDESGMPKERFSAEFPKEGPSILRIQQVVRGDSAAYFCASSPGLVSYNEQFFGPGTRLTVL.

The rearrangement links TRBV28 to TRBJ1-6, with TRBD1 matching 8 bases. The CDR3 sequence is 14 residues long. The V gene's germline CDR1 is MDHEN and CDR2 SYDVKM. J lost 6 bases, V lost 4 bases, and 2 bases had no gene match. CDR3 nucleotide sequence: TGTGCCAGCAGTTCGGGACAGGTTAATTCACCCCTCCACTTT. Protein product: CASSSGQVNSPLHF.

V is TRBV19 and J is TRBJ2-2; D possibly corresponds to TRBD2 (5 bases). Germline loops: CDR1 LNHDA, CDR2 SQIVND (reference sequence). The CDR3 runs to 14 residues. The ends were cut back, 7 bases at V and 1 base at J, with 10 bases in the middle. This chain's CDR3 is CASKRTWNTGELFF. CDR3 DNA sequence: TGTGCCAGTAAGAGGACTTGGAACACCGGGGAGCTGTTTTTT. Full variable domain (missing parts from reference TRBV19 and TRBJ2-2): DGGITQSPKYLFRKEGQNVTLSCEQNLNHDAMYWYRQDPGQGLRLIYYSQIVNDFQKGDIAEGYSVSREKKESFPLTVTSAQKNPTAFYLCASKRTWNTGELFFGEGSRLTVL.

The chain carries TRBV5-1 and TRBJ1-4, with D uncertain. V dropped 2 bases and J dropped 3 bases, with 5 bases sitting between them. Germline V gives CDR1 SGHRS, CDR2 YFSETQ. This CDR3 has 13 amino acids. Written as DNA, the CDR3 is TGCGCCAGCAGCTTCTCAGCTAATGAAAAACTGTTTTTT. Protein product: CASSFSANEKLFF.

This sequence joins TRBV19 and TRBJ2-7, with 11 bases fitting TRBD1. J gave up 1 base and V 5 bases, and 4 bases lay outside the gene matches. This CDR3 has 15 amino acids. Germline V CDR1 and CDR2: LNHDA, SQIVND (reference sequence). CDR3: CASSAGTGGSYEQYF. CDR3 in DNA: TGTGCCAGTAGTGCGGGGACAGGGGGGTCCTACGAGCAGTACTTC. Combining the CDR3 with reference TRBV19 and TRBJ2-7 gives the whole variable domain DGGITQSPKYLFRKEGQNVTLSCEQNLNHDAMYWYRQDPGQGLRLIYYSQIVNDFQKGDIAEGYSVSREKKESFPLTVTSAQKNPTAFYLCASSAGTGGSYEQYFGPGTRLTVT.

The chain has TRBV28 and TRBJ1-6; 8 bases match TRBD1. V shed 5 bases, J shed 6 bases, and the junction held 6 bases outside the gene matches. The CDR3 extends over 15 amino acids. Germline V gene lookup returns CDR1 MDHEN and CDR2 SYDVKM. The CDR3 reads CASSPRTGINSPLHF. For the CDR3, the DNA is TGTGCCAGCAGTCCACGGACAGGGATTAATTCACCCCTCCACTTT.

V gene TRBV7-3 combines with J gene TRBJ2-1, with TRBD2 matching over 8 bases. Germline-derived CDR1 and CDR2 are SGHTA and FQGTGA. The V segment lost 2 bases and the J segment 4 bases; nucleotides outside the gene matches: 4. The CDR3 contains 15 residues. In DNA, the CDR3 is TGTGCCAGCAGCTTATCTTCGGGAGGGTACAATGAGCAGTTCTTC. Translation gives CASSLSSGGYNEQFF.

J is TRBJ2-3 and V is TRBV19, with 9 bases aligning to TRBD1. After removal of 4 bases from V and 3 bases from J, the junction contained 5 bases not matched to a gene. The CDR3 extends over 15 amino acids. Germline V gene data show CDR1 as LNHDA and CDR2 as SQIVND (reference sequence). CDR3 sequence (DNA): TGTGCCAGTAGTACCCGGGACAGGGCGACAGATACGCAGTATTTT. It yields the protein CASSTRDRATDTQYF.

V gene TRBV5-4 combines with J gene TRBJ2-1; 11 bases map to TRBD2. Germline values: CDR1 SGHNT, CDR2 YYREEE (reference sequence). The CDR3 sequence is 16 residues long. The V segment lost 4 bases and the J segment 8 bases; nucleotides outside the gene matches: 11. The CDR3 DNA sequence: TGTGCCAGCAGCCTTAGCGGGAGGGAGGGGATCGATGAGCAGTTCTTC. This gives the protein CASSLSGREGIDEQFF.

J is TRBJ2-5 and V is TRBV2; 7 positions agree with TRBD2. The CDR3 has 11 amino acids. The trim removed 9 bases at V and 4 bases at J, leaving 2 bases unmatched. Germline V CDR1 and CDR2: SNHLY, FYNNEI. Written as DNA, the CDR3 is TGTGCCAGTGGCGGGAGAGAGACCCAGTACTTC. It is translated as CASGGRETQYF.

This chain links TRBV10-1 with TRBJ2-2, with TRBD2 identical over 15 bases. The germline CDR1 and CDR2 sequences are WNHNN and SYGVQD (reference sequence). V was clipped by 6 bases and J by 3 bases; unmatched bases: 8. The length of the CDR3 is 18 residues. Written as DNA, the CDR3 is TGCGCCAGCAGCCCCGGACTAGCGGGAGGGCCGGACACCGGGGAGCTGTTTTTT. It encodes CASSPGLAGGPDTGELFF.

J is TRBJ2-3 and V is TRBV11-2; 9 bases line up with TRBD2. Trimming at V came to 5 bases and at J to 3 bases, leaving 9 bases not matched to a gene. The CDR3 extends over 16 amino acids. Germline values: CDR1 SGHAT, CDR2 FQNNGV. The CDR3 reads CASSLYTSGRTDTQYF. Written as DNA, the CDR3 is TGTGCCAGCAGCCTGTATACTAGCGGGCGAACAGATACGCAGTATTTT.

DNA of the CDR3: TGTGCCAGCAGTGATCGAGCGGGAGGGGGCGAGCAGTACTTC. It is translated as CASSDRAGGGEQYF. V usage is TRBV2 and J usage is TRBJ2-7, with 10 bases aligning to TRBD2. The CDR3 has 14 amino acids. Germline CDR1 SNHLY, CDR2 FYNNEI. The V segment lost 3 bases and the J segment 6 bases; nucleotides outside the gene matches: 5.

This clone was detected a few times. The chain couples TRBV30 to TRBJ1-1; D call uncertain. Germline V gives CDR1 GTSNPN, CDR2 SVGIG (reference sequence). The ends were cut back, 2 bases at V and 1 base at J, with 5 bases in the middle. The CDR3 consists of 12 residues. CDR3 in amino acids: CAWSPENTEAFF. CDR3 bases: TGTGCCTGGAGTCCAGAGAACACTGAAGCTTTCTTT.

The V gene is TRBV4-3, the J gene TRBJ1-2; 10 bases match TRBD1. CDR1 and CDR2 from the germline V gene are LGHNA and YSLEER. Trimming at V came to 4 bases and at J to 2 bases, leaving 4 bases not matched to a gene. The CDR3 contains 15 residues. The CDR3 sequence is CASSRGQGGNYGYTF. CDR3 coding DNA: TGCGCCAGCAGCCGAGGACAGGGGGGGAACTATGGCTACACCTTC.